The T cell receptor beta chain under discussion was sequenced for a study of technical replicates of blood from a handful of donors. Libraries were prepared by immunoSEQ multiplex PCR; TCRdb keeps only in-frame clonotypes and omits some of them. The data show around 84,000 clones, 95% to 98% seen once. Germline V gives CDR1 SGDLS, CDR2 YYNGEE. The CDR3 is 16 amino acids. The trim removed 0 bases at V and 5 bases at J, leaving 5 bases unmatched. This clone has a single count. Source material: T cells isolated from PBMCs. The clonotype comes from a human donor in good health. The rearrangement links TRBV9 to TRBJ2-5, with TRBD2 matching 12 bases. The CDR3 DNA follows: TGTGCCAGCAGCGTAGCTGGACTAGCGGGGTATGAGACCCAGTACTTC. Its protein is CASSVAGLAGYETQYF.